Included here is one T cell receptor (beta chain) sequence, with context. Construction of the TCRbeta library involved unique molecular identifiers. MiXCR, applied by TCRdb to the PCR reads, yields one record per CDR3 protein. This sample yields a few hundred thousand distinct CDR3 sequences, of which 20% are seen a single time; approximately 3.8% belongs to the top ten. This sample stems from a study of T-cell reconstitution after alpha-beta-depleted transplantation in children. The germline V gene encodes CDR1 SQVTM and CDR2 ANQGSEA. Trimming shortened V by 5 bases and J by 6 bases, and 14 bases separated the two germline ends. The CDR3 extends over 13 amino acids.

The chain links TRBV29-1 to TRBJ2-1; possible D gene TRBD1, 6 bases. The TCR comes from a human donor who donated a stem cell graft to a child with acute myeloid leukemia. The sequencing used PBMCs from the stem cell graft donor, collected from the stem cell graft. In nucleotides, the CDR3 is TGCAGCGTTAGGGATCAGGGGCCCAATGAGCAGTTCTTC. Protein: CSVRDQGPNEQFF.